These T cell receptor beta chains were read from a single sample in a study of post-analysis software for immune sequencing data. TCRdb analysed the PCR reads with MiXCR anew, one entry per CDR3 protein. Of 740,000 or so distinct CDR3 sequences in the sample, under 70% were seen once. Specimen: blood. The source of these receptors is a girl between 10 and 17 years old with multiple sclerosis. Each CDR3 is given with its conserved first and last residue. The D gene is left open where the match is weak. Clone size is not always given. Where it is, it says once, few, many or a class for expanded clones.

v_gene	d_gene	j_gene	abundance	CDR3nt	CDR3aa
TRBV5-1	.	TRBJ2-7	few	TGCGCCAGCAGCCCGACCGGACGGACGATGGATGAGCAGTACTTC	CASSPTGRTMDEQYF
TRBV5-1	.	TRBJ2-7	.	TGCGCCAGCAGCTTCACGGGTAGTTCGGTCGAGCAGTACTTC	CASSFTGSSVEQYF
TRBV6-5	TRBD1	TRBJ2-6	.	TGTGCCAGCAGTTACCCCTCGACAGGGGGGCCTTTCTCTGGGGCCAACGTCCTGACTTTC	CASSYPSTGGPFSGANVLTF
TRBV7-8	.	TRBJ2-7	.	TGTGCCAGCGGACTCCTCCCCAACGAGCAGTACTTC	CASGLLPNEQYF
TRBV29-1	TRBD2	TRBJ2-7	few	TGCAGCGTTGCAGGTAGCGGGGGGCCCCCCCCCTACGAGCAGTACTTC	CSVAGSGGPPPYEQYF
TRBV4-1	.	TRBJ2-1	.	TGCGCCAGCAGCCAAGGAGGGGTGCAGAACAATGAGCAGTTCTTC	CASSQGGVQNNEQFF
TRBV20-1	TRBD1	TRBJ2-1	.	TGCAGTGCCCAGCCGGACAGGGCCTACAATGAGCAGTTCTTC	CSAQPDRAYNEQFF
TRBV5-1	.	TRBJ2-1	.	TGCGCCAGCAGCTTACCTAGCGCGAACTCCTACAATGAGCAGTTCTTC	CASSLPSANSYNEQFF
TRBV2	.	TRBJ2-3	.	TGTGCCAGACAGTATAGGCGCGGAGATACGCAGTATTTT	CARQYRRGDTQYF
TRBV30	.	TRBJ1-6	.	TGTGCCTGGACCGGGGGGACAAATTCACCCCTCCACTTT	CAWTGGTNSPLHF
TRBV7-9	.	TRBJ2-7	few	TGTGCCAGCAGCTTAGATCTTCGGCAGGCCTCCTACGAGCAGTACTTC	CASSLDLRQASYEQYF
TRBV5-1	.	TRBJ1-2	many	TGCGCCAGCAGTTTCGGGCTTGGCTACACCTTC	CASSFGLGYTF
TRBV6-4	.	TRBJ2-1	.	TGTGCCAGCAGTGACGAAGCGGAACCCTCCTACAATGAGCAGTTCTTC	CASSDEAEPSYNEQFF
TRBV20-1	TRBD2	TRBJ2-1	.	TGCAGTGCTAGAGAAGGCGGGGGGCCTAGCAATGAGCAGTTCTTC	CSAREGGGPSNEQFF
TRBV4-1	TRBD1	TRBJ2-7	.	TGCGCCAGCAGCCAAGAAGGGGGCAGGAAGGCCTACGAGCAGTACTTC	CASSQEGGRKAYEQYF
TRBV4-1	TRBD1	TRBJ2-7	.	TGCGCCAGCAGCCAAGAACAGGGGGCGCATTCCGAGCAGTACTTC	CASSQEQGAHSEQYF
TRBV6-2/TRBV6-3	.	TRBJ2-3	.	TGTGCCAGCAGTTACTCGACGGGGGCCAGCACAGATACGCAGTATTTT	CASSYSTGASTDTQYF
TRBV6-2/TRBV6-3	.	TRBJ2-4	.	TGTGCCAGCAGTCTCCAGGGAAGTCTAGCCAAAAACATTCAGTACTTC	CASSLQGSLAKNIQYF
TRBV20-1	.	TRBJ2-5	.	TGCAGTGCTAGAGACCCGACCCGAGAGACCCAGTACTTC	CSARDPTRETQYF
TRBV24-1	.	TRBJ2-1	few	TGTGCCACCCCCACCTTGGAGGGGGGTTCAAGCAATGAGCAGTTCTTC	CATPTLEGGSSNEQFF
TRBV20-1	.	TRBJ1-5	.	TGCAGTGTCCGCAGAATCAATCAGCCCCAGCATTTT	CSVRRINQPQHF
TRBV29-1	TRBD1	TRBJ2-3	few	TGCAGCGGGGGACAGGGGGCCGGAGATACGCAGTATTTT	CSGGQGAGDTQYF
TRBV14	TRBD1	TRBJ2-1	.	TGTGCCAGCAGCCAAGGACAGGGGGTGAACAATGAGCAGTTCTTC	CASSQGQGVNNEQFF